The text below deals with one TCR beta chain. TCRdb's copy holds only in-frame clones and misses some; the assay was immunoSEQ multiplex PCR. The sample carries some 120,000 clones, more than 85% recorded once. This sample stems from a study of blood T cell repertoires in COVID-19. The TCR originated in a middle-aged man with COVID-19, enrolled during active disease. The sample was peripheral blood.

DNA of the CDR3: TGTGCCAGCAGTTACACCTCCGGGACAGGGGGCGAGCAGTACTTC. Translating it yields CASSYTSGTGGEQYF. V and J are TRBV6-5 and TRBJ2-7; 11 bases map to TRBD1. Germline-derived CDR1 and CDR2 are MNHEY and SVGAGI. V lost 2 bases to trimming and J lost 6 bases; unmatched junction nucleotides: 6. This CDR3 comprises 15 residues.